Sequencing of this T cell receptor (beta chain) was carried out in a study of blood T cells in healthy people across ages. A sample-barcoded 5' primer and a J-beta primer mix were used in a second PCR of roughly 6 to 12 cycles. One entry per CDR3 protein, called by TCRdb with MiXCR from the 5' RACE reads. The sample lists around 990,000 distinct CDR3 sequences; less than 25% were seen once. Every donor provided approximately 9.2 milliliters of peripheral blood. Total RNA was extracted at no less than 5 micrograms per sample. The same sample was also used in a study of T cells of mothers and their children. Turning to that study: Random nucleotides (2-4) and sample barcodes were added by the M1S primer used in the second PCR. Comparable shaping of TCR recombination output by thymic selection was observed in related and unrelated pairs.

The sequence was obtained from a girl under 10 years old in good health. Sequences were obtained from blood.

In nucleotides, the CDR3 is TGTGCCAGCAGGGAGCGTCCCTCCTACGAGCAGTACTTC. It translates to CASRERPSYEQYF. The chain joins TRBV6-1 to TRBJ2-7; unclear D gene. This CDR3 is 13 amino acids long. Germline CDR1 MNHNS, CDR2 SASEGT. V was shortened by 6 bases and J by 0 bases, with 9 bases between the two germline ends.